This T cell receptor (beta chain) derives from a study of shared clonotypes between healthy human individuals. As for the study in general: Participating donors consisted of two women and a few men aged 18 to 49. Three plates were used per donor for CD4 naive, three for CD4 memory, two for CD8 naive and one for CD8 memory.

A CD45RA+ naive subset and a CD45RA-negative memory subset were split from CD4+ cells. V was pared by 7 bases and J by 5 bases, with 7 bases of the junction left unmatched. Germline values: CDR1 MDHEN, CDR2 SYDVKM. The CDR3 is 13 amino acids. Per sorted-subset replicate PCR, input was 200 to 250 ng DNA, representing tens of thousands of T cell genomes. Profiling relied on immunoSEQ multiplex PCR, and the TCRdb table lists in-frame clones only, not all of them. Of hundreds of thousands of clones listed, less than 80% are singletons. This TCR derives from a woman aged 25 to 45 in good health. V is TRBV28 and J is TRBJ2-5; TRBD1 aligns across 7 bases. Sequenced material: memory CD4+ T cells sorted from blood. Subset specified: CD45RA-negative fraction. This CDR3 is CASIEGAEETQYF. The CDR3 DNA sequence: TGTGCCAGCATTGAGGGGGCGGAGGAGACCCAGTACTTC. The full variable domain, completed using reference TRBV28 and TRBJ2-5, is DVKVTQSSRYLVKRTGEKVFLECVQDMDHENMFWYRQDPGLGLRLIYFSYDVKMKEKGDIPEGYSVSREKKERFSLILESASTNQTSMYLCASIEGAEETQYFGPGTRLLVL.